This TCR beta chain appears in the sequencing data of a study of monozygotic twins with cystic fibrosis. Study results and caveats: Age, concordance and disease severity did not associate with shared CDR3 numbers.

The assay was immunoSEQ multiplex PCR, and TCRdb's table has in-frame clones only and misses some. The data contain 34,000 or so clones, roughly 90% of them singletons. In regard to this clone: Its antigen is not identified.

J gave up 5 bases and V 7 bases, and 12 bases lay outside the gene matches. Per germline, CDR1 SGHDT and CDR2 YYEEEE. This CDR3 has 15 amino acids. Sample: blood. The origin of this receptor is a girl aged 2 to 10 with cystic fibrosis. V and J are TRBV5-6 and TRBJ2-5; 9 bases are shared with TRBD1. CDR3 coding DNA: TGTGCCAGCTTTCTTAACAGGGGGCTGGGGGAGACCCAGTACTTC. Protein sequence: CASFLNRGLGETQYF.